These 24 T cell receptor beta chains came from one sample sequenced in a study of cytomegalovirus exposure and HLA in healthy donors (dated by TCRdb to the late 2010s). Library preparation used the immunoSEQ multiplex PCR assay. For the multiplex PCR, a mixture combining 60 forward primers for TCR Vbeta segments and 13 reverse primers for TCR Jbeta segments was used. In its TCRdb copy, this immuneACCESS table keeps in-frame sequences only and misses some clones. Where compared with another copy, unresolved V genes explain less than half of these, and the others have no known cause. The sample includes under 200,000 clones, with 65% to 90% observed a single time. The leading ten clones occupy nearly 6.5% of the sample. Sequenced: PBMCs. These receptors were collected from a man in his forties or fifties in good health and CMV-seropositive.

In this sample, this clone turned up a few times. This chain connects TRBV19 to TRBJ1-4; 7 bases are shared with TRBD1. Germline V gene sequence: CDR1 LNHDA, CDR2 SQIVND (reference sequence). The J segment lost 5 bases and the V segment lost 6 bases, leaving 6 bases of the junction unmatched. The CDR3 consists of 14 residues. The CDR3 is CASRPGTANEKLFF. Written as DNA, the CDR3 is TGTGCCAGTAGACCCGGGACAGCGAATGAAAAACTGTTTTTT.

This chain joins TRBV6-1 and TRBJ2-1; D not certain. Trimming removed 3 bases from V and 5 bases from J, with 8 bases in between. The CDR3 covers 13 residues. CDR1 and CDR2 from the germline V gene are MNHNS and SASEGT. The CDR3 spells CASSDRNNNEQFF. For the CDR3, the DNA is TGTGCCAGCAGTGACAGAAATAACAATGAGCAGTTCTTC.

This sequence joins TRBV18 and TRBJ1-4; no reliable D call. CDR1 and CDR2 from the germline V gene are KGHSH and LQKENI. This CDR3 is 15 amino acids long. Trimming pared 3 bases from V and 7 bases from J, leaving 15 bases between. The CDR3 reads CASSPRVEAGEKLFF. In DNA form, the CDR3 reads TGTGCCAGCTCACCCCGAGTGGAAGCGGGTGAAAAACTGTTTTTT.

This clone was seen just once. This rearrangement joins TRBV7-8 to TRBJ2-7; possible D gene TRBD2, 6 bases. The V end was cut by 1 base, the J end by 2 bases, with 12 bases between. The germline V gene has CDR1 SGHVS and CDR2 FQNEAQ. The CDR3 is 15 residues long. The CDR3 DNA is TGTGCCAGCAGCTTAGGGAGGACTAAGCCCTACGAGCAGTACGTC. This translates into CASSLGRTKPYEQYV.

The chain is built from TRBV6-1 and TRBJ2-7; TRBD2 matches at 9 bases. V lost 6 bases to trimming and J lost 3 bases; unmatched junction nucleotides: 6. The CDR3 runs 14 residues. Germline CDR1 and CDR2: MNHNS and SASEGT. The CDR3 loop is CASRLSGGYYEQYV. The CDR3 DNA reads as TGTGCCAGCAGACTTAGCGGGGGTTACTACGAGCAGTACGTC.

The chain uses TRBV29-1 and TRBJ1-1, with TRBD1 as a possible D gene (6 bases). The CDR3 has 12 residues. Looked up from germline, CDR1 is SQVTM and CDR2 is ANQGSEA. V was trimmed by 6 bases and J by 1 base, leaving 9 bases between them. CDR3 protein: CSVRTENTEAFF. The CDR3 DNA sequence: TGCAGCGTGCGGACAGAGAACACTGAAGCTTTCTTT.

The CDR3 spells CAISVDSYGYTF. CDR3 DNA: TGTGCCATCAGTGTCGACAGCTATGGCTACACCTTC. J is TRBJ1-2 and V is TRBV10-3; possible D gene TRBD1, 5 bases. The CDR3 is 12 amino acids. With 4 bases removed from V and 4 bases from J, the gap between germline ends came to 7 bases. The germline CDR1 and CDR2 sequences are ENHRY and SYGVKD.

This rearrangement joins TRBV5-1 to TRBJ2-5; TRBD2 is a possible D gene (5 bases). This CDR3 spans 13 amino acids. Trimming took off 3 bases at V and 5 bases at J, with 11 bases between the two ends. Germline-derived CDR1 and CDR2 are SGHRS and YFSETQ. The CDR3 here is CASSSGVRETQYF. CDR3 sequence (DNA): TGCGCCAGCAGCTCCGGGGTTAGGGAGACCCAGTACTTC.

This clone was detected once. The identical CDR3 is also encoded by other nucleotide sequences in the sample. The rearrangement uses TRBV5-1 and TRBJ2-1, with D possibly matching TRBD1 (5 bases). V dropped 0 bases and J dropped 8 bases, with 15 bases sitting between them. The CDR3 sequence is 15 residues long. Germline assignment: CDR1 SGHRS and CDR2 YFSETQ. CDR3 amino acids: CASSLGASGQDEQFF. The CDR3 DNA reads as TGCGCCAGCAGCTTGGGGGCTAGTGGACAAGATGAGCAGTTCTTC.

This chain connects TRBV7-9 to TRBJ1-1; D remains ambiguous. This CDR3 has 13 residues. V was shortened by 5 bases and J by 1 base, with 8 bases between the two germline ends. Germline V gene sequence: CDR1 SEHNR, CDR2 FQNEAQ (reference sequence). The DNA for the CDR3 is TGTGCCAGCAGCCCGCAGAAGAACACTGAAGCTTTCTTT. It translates to CASSPQKNTEAFF.

The chain combines TRBV19 with TRBJ1-2; the match to TRBD1 covers 7 bases. The CDR3 extends over 14 amino acids. With V trimmed by 5 bases and J by 0 bases, 3 bases remained unmatched. The germline V gene encodes CDR1 LNHDA and CDR2 SQIVND (reference sequence). CDR3 DNA: TGTGCCAGTAGTCCCGGGACAGCTAACTATGGCTACACCTTC. This gives the protein CASSPGTANYGYTF.

The gene calls are TRBV4-1 and TRBJ1-4; a weak D match, TRBD1 (5 bases). This CDR3 has 15 residues. V dropped 5 bases and J dropped 8 bases, with 18 bases sitting between them. CDR1 is MGHRA, CDR2 YSYEKL, per germline. CDR3 sequence: CASSETATAREKLFF. The CDR3 region has the DNA TGCGCCAGCAGCGAGACCGCGACAGCAAGGGAAAAACTGTTTTTT.

V usage is TRBV7-8 and J usage is TRBJ2-7; 10 nucleotides line up with TRBD2. The CDR3 covers 15 residues. CDR1 and CDR2 (germline): SGHVS, FQNEAQ. V trimming: 7 bases; J trimming: 3 bases; junction bases outside the gene matches: 9. The CDR3: CASTPGASGGYEQYF. The DNA for the CDR3 is TGTGCCAGCACCCCGGGGGCTAGCGGGGGCTACGAGCAGTACTTC.

V usage is TRBV27 and J usage is TRBJ1-5; tentative D call: TRBD1 (5 bases). The CDR3 loop spans 14 amino acids. The ends were cut back, 2 bases at V and 10 bases at J, with 15 bases in the middle. Germline V lookup: CDR1 MNHEY, CDR2 SMNVEV (reference sequence). CDR3 sequence: CASSLRAGNGPQHF. The CDR3 DNA follows: TGTGCCAGCAGTTTACGGGCAGGGAACGGACCCCAGCATTTT.

The chain employs TRBV18 and TRBJ1-2, with D perhaps TRBD1 (5 bases). The CDR3 extends over 15 amino acids. Germline V lookup: CDR1 KGHSH, CDR2 LQKENI. The V and J ends lost 5 bases and 2 bases respectively, with 15 bases between them. The CDR3, as DNA: TGTGCCAGCTCAACAAAGGGGAGGTCGAACTATGGCTACACCTTC. Encoded protein: CASSTKGRSNYGYTF.

This chain uses TRBV19 with TRBJ1-1, with 8 bases lining up with TRBD1. The ends lost 7 bases at V and 10 bases at J; junction bases unmatched: 11. Germline CDR1 LNHDA, CDR2 SQIVND (reference sequence). The CDR3 covers 13 residues. The DNA for the CDR3 is TGTGCCAGTATCCCGACAGGGGAAAGGGGAGCTTTCTTT. Its translation: CASIPTGERGAFF.

The genes are TRBV11-2 and TRBJ1-1; no clear D gene. CDR3 length equals 14 residues. Germline CDR1 SGHAT, CDR2 FQNNGV. V gave up 2 bases and J gave up 4 bases, with 11 bases separating them. The CDR3 DNA is TGTGCCAGCAGCTTAATACGGGAGGCCACTGAAGCTTTCTTT. Translation: CASSLIREATEAFF.

The chain joins TRBV5-4 to TRBJ2-6; D is ambiguous. The CDR3 consists of 17 residues. V was pared by 4 bases and J by 0 bases, with 14 bases between. Germline-derived CDR1 and CDR2 are SGHNT and YYREEE (reference sequence). The DNA for the CDR3 is TGTGCCAGCAGCCCGGGTAGAGGAGTCTCTGGGGCCAACGTCCTGACTTTC. Its translation is CASSPGRGVSGANVLTF.

This chain connects TRBV2 to TRBJ2-3; D possibly corresponds to TRBD2 (6 bases). CDR1 is SNHLY and CDR2 is FYNNEI in the germline V gene. The CDR3 runs to 15 residues. V dropped 8 bases and J dropped 2 bases, with 17 bases sitting between them. The CDR3 here is CASGGISGNTDTQYF. Written as DNA, the CDR3 is TGTGCCAGCGGAGGGATTAGCGGAAACACAGATACGCAGTATTTT. Complete variable domain (other parts from reference TRBV2 and TRBJ2-3): EPEVTQTPSHQVTQMGQEVILRCVPISNHLYFYWYRQILGQKVEFLVSFYNNEISEKSEIFDDQFSVERPDGSNFTLKIRSTKLEDSAMYFCASGGISGNTDTQYFGPGTRLTVL.

V is TRBV6-1 and J is TRBJ2-1; 9 bases agree with TRBD2. Germline CDR1 reads MNHNS; CDR2 reads SASEGT. With V trimmed by 4 bases and J by 7 bases, 5 bases remained unmatched. There are 14 residues in the CDR3. The CDR3 reads CASSAGTSKNEQFF. The CDR3 region has the DNA TGTGCCAGCAGTGCCGGGACTAGCAAAAATGAGCAGTTCTTC.

This clone was detected only once. The chain joins TRBV6-6 to TRBJ2-7; 9 bases are a match to TRBD1. Germline loops: CDR1 MNHNY, CDR2 SVGAGI (reference sequence). This CDR3 comprises 15 residues. The J segment lost 0 bases and the V segment lost 6 bases, leaving 6 bases of the junction unmatched. For the CDR3, the DNA is TGTGCCAGCAGAAACGGACAGGGGAGCTCCTACGAGCAGTACGTC. It codes for CASRNGQGSSYEQYV.

The sample holds one count of this clone. Other DNA sequences from this sample encode an identical CDR3 as well. This chain uses TRBV5-1 with TRBJ2-5, with D hard to call. CDR1 and CDR2 from the germline V gene are SGHRS and YFSETQ. V was trimmed by 1 base and J by 5 bases, leaving 3 bases between them. The CDR3 covers 11 residues. The CDR3 coding sequence is TGCGCCAGCAGCTTGCTGGAGACCCAGTACTTC. It encodes CASSLLETQYF.

The rearrangement links TRBV19 to TRBJ1-5; TRBD1 matches at 8 bases. V dropped 7 bases and J dropped 11; count of bases not matched to a gene: 10. CDR3 size: 13 residues. Germline CDR1 is LNHDA and CDR2 is SQIVND (reference sequence). The CDR3 DNA follows: TGTGCCAGTATCGACAGGGGAGGTCCTTCCCAGCATTTT. This encodes CASIDRGGPSQHF.

V is TRBV27 and J is TRBJ2-2; possibly TRBD2 for D (6 bases). The V gene lost 7 bases and the J gene lost 7 bases, with 19 bases spanning the gap. Germline V lookup: CDR1 MNHEY, CDR2 SMNVEV (reference sequence). This CDR3 is built from 15 residues. The CDR3 region has the DNA TGTGCCAGCATGAAGGGCCCCCAGGGACTCGGGGAGCTGTTTTTT. The encoded protein is CASMKGPQGLGELFF.